Only a few counts were recorded for the clone carrying this TCR beta chain. Its cognate antigen is unknown. These data come from a study of T cells in Graves' hyperthyroidism and ophthalmopathy. Overall study context: Initial diagnosis, before any treatment, was when peripheral blood was collected.

The CDR3 spans 13 residues. V was shortened by 3 bases and J by 3 bases, with 9 bases between the two germline ends. Looked up from germline, CDR1 is MNHNS and CDR2 is SASEGT. The CDR3 regions of TCR beta were amplified from RNA transcripts. Initially, a first-round RT-PCR of the TCR CDR3 employed the HTBI primer set. TCRdb called the multiplex PCR reads again in MiXCR, with one record for every CDR3 protein. The sample contains roughly 700,000 distinct CDR3 sequences, just over 35% of which appear only once. Researchers defined stable Graves' hyperthyroidism as no ophthalmopathy progression within 18 months. Diagnoses were established using clinical symptoms, serum thyroxine and TRAb, thyroid ultrasound and orbital computed tomography. General study findings and limits: Classification by a 13 V-J model distinguished ophthalmopathy from stable hyperthyroidism.

The TCR sequence derives from a middle-aged woman with Graves' hyperthyroidism. J is TRBJ2-7 and V is TRBV6-1; D not certain. Sequenced material: blood. CDR3 in DNA: TGTGCCAGCAGTGAGTTATCGGTCTACGAGCAGTACTTC. As protein: CASSELSVYEQYF.